The present T cell receptor beta chain was sequenced within a study of cytomegalovirus exposure and HLA in healthy donors. Study-level points and caveats: Later on, an analysis tied 15,000 to 20,000 TCR beta sequences to HLA alleles at 0.05 false discovery rate. A later look showed TCR association rates differing by HLA locus, highest for DRB1 and lowest for HLA-C. The Asian-associated ancestry cluster reportedly had fewer N-insertions than the roughly 700-donor mean in a later analysis. For most TCR sequences rarity was the rule, although some public TCRs occurred in many donors.

PCR was performed using 60 Vbeta and 13 Jbeta primers. The data were produced by immunoSEQ multiplex PCR, yet TCRdb's version contains in-frame clones alone and is incomplete. The table lists around 99,000 clones, around 81% of them singletons. This CDR3 comprises 16 residues. Trimming pared 2 bases from V and 2 bases from J, leaving 15 bases between. CDR1 and CDR2 (germline): SEHNR, FQNEAQ (reference sequence). For this clone: Antigen: not known.

This chain links TRBV7-9 with TRBJ1-2; D gene ambiguous. Sequencing was done on a sample of PBMCs. The clonotype comes from a woman in her 30s in good health and CMV-seronegative. CDR3 DNA sequence: TGTGCCAGCAGCTTAACTTTGCAGGCCTCCAACTATGGCTACACCTTC. This codes for CASSLTLQASNYGYTF.